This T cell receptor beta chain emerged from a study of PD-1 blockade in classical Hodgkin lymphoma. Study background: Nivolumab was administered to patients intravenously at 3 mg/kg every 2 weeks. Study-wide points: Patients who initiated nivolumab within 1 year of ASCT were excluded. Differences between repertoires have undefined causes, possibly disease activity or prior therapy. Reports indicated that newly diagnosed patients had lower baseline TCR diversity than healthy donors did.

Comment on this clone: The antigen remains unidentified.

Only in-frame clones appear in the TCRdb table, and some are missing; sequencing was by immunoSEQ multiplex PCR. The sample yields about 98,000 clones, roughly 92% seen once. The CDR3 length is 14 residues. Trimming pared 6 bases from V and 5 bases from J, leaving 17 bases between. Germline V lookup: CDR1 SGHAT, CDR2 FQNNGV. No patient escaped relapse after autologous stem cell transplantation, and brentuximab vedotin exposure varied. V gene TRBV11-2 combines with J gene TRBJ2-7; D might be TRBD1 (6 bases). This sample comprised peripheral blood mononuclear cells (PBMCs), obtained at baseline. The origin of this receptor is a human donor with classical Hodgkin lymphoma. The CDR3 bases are TGTGCCAGCAGTTCTACTACAGGGTTCCACGAGCAGTACTTC. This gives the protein CASSSTTGFHEQYF. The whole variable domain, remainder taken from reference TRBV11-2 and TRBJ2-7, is EAGVAQSPRYKIIEKRQSVAFWCNPISGHATLYWYQQILGQGPKLLIQFQNNGVVDDSQLPKDRFSAERLKGVDSTLKIQPAKLEDSAVYLCASSSTTGFHEQYFGPGTRLTVT.